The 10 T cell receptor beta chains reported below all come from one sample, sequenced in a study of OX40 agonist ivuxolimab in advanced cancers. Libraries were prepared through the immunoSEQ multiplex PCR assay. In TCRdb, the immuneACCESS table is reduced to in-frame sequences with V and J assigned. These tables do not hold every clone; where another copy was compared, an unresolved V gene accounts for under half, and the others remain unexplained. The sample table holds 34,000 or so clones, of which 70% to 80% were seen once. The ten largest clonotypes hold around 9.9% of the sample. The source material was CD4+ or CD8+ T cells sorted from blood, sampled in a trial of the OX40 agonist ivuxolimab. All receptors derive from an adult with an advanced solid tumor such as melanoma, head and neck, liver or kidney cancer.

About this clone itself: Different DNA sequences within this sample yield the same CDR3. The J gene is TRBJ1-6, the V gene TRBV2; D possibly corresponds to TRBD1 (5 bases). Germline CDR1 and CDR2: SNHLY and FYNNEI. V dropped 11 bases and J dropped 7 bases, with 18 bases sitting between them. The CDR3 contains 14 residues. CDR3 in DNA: TGTGCCCGGGGGGGGGTGGATGGGAATTCACCCCTCCACTTT. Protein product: CARGGVDGNSPLHF.

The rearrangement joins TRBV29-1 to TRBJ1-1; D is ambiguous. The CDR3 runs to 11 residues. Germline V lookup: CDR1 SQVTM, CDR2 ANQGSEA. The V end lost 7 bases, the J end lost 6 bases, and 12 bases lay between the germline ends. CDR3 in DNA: TGCAGCGCCCATTCCCCCCCTGAAGCTTTCTTT. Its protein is CSAHSPPEAFF.

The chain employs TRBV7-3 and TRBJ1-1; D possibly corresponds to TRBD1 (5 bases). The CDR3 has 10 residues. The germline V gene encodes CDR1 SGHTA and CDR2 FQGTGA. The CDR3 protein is CVQQVTEAFF. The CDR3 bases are TGTGTGCAACAGGTCACTGAAGCTTTCTTT.

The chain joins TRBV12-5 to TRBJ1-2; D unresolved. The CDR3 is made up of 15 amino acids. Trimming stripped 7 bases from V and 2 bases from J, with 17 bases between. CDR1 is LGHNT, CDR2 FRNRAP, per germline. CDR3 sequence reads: CASETSKVRNYGYTF. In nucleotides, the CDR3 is TGTGCTAGTGAAACCTCAAAGGTCAGGAACTATGGCTACACCTTC.

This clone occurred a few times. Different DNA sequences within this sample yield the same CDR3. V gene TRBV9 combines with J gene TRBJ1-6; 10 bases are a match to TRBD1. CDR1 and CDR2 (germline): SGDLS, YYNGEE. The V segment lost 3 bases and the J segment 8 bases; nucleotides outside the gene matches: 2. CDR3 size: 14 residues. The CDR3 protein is CASSGQGAYSPLHF. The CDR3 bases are TGTGCCAGCAGCGGACAGGGGGCTTATTCACCCCTCCACTTT.

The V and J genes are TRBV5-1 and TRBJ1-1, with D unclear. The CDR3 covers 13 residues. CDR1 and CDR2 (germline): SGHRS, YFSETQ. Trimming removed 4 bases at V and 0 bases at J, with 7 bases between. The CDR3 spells CASSRTMNTEAFF. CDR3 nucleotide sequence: TGCGCCAGCAGCCGCACTATGAACACTGAAGCTTTCTTT. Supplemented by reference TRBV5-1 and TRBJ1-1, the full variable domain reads KAGVTQTPRYLIKTRGQQVTLSCSPISGHRSVSWYQQTPGQGLQFLFEYFSETQRNKGNFPGRFSGRQFSNSRSEMNVSTLELGDSALYLCASSRTMNTEAFFGQGTRLTVV.

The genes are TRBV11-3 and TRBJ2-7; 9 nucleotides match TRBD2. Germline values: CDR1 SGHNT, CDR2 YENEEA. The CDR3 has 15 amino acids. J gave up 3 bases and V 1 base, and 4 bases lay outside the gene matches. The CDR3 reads CASSLGTSEVYEQYF. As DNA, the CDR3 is TGTGCCAGCAGCTTAGGGACTAGCGAGGTCTACGAGCAGTACTTC.

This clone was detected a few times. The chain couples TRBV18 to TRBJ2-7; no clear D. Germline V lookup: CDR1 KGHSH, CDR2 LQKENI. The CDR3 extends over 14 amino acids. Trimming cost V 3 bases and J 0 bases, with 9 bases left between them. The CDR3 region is CASSPRRSSYEQYF. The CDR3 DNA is TGTGCCAGCTCACCTAGACGTAGCTCCTACGAGCAGTACTTC.

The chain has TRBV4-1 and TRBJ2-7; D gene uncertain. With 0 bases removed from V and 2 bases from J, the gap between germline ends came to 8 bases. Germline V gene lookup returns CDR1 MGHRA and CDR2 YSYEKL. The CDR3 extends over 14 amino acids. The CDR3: CASSQEAVPYEQYF. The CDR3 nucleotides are TGCGCCAGCAGCCAAGAGGCAGTACCCTACGAGCAGTACTTC.

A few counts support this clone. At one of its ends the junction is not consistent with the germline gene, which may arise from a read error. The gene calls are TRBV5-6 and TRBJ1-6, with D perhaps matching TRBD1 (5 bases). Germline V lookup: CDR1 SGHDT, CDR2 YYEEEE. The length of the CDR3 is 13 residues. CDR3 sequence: CASSLQGRDALIF. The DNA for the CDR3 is TGTGCCAGCAGCTTGCAAGGACGGGACGCCTTAATTTTT.